This T cell receptor (beta chain) was retrieved from a study of shared clonotypes between healthy human individuals. Study-wide background: Researchers assigned three CD4 naive, three CD4 memory, two CD8 naive and one CD8 memory plate to each donor. Study findings and constraints: Large sequencing depth failed to make sorted-subset sequencing complete, rarefaction showed. Memory subsets generally showed lower estimated richness than naive subsets. Between a few donors, naive CD4 clonotypes were shared at a level of approximately 5%.

A word on this clone: The target antigen is unknown.

Germline V CDR1 and CDR2: WSHSY, SAAADI. There are 16 residues in the CDR3. Trimming shortened V by 6 bases and J by 3 bases, and 21 bases separated the two germline ends. Repertoires were generated with immunoSEQ multiplex PCR, while TCRdb's copy carries only in-frame clones and drops some. The repertoire consists of roughly 410,000 clones, with 95% to 97% occurring once and the leading ten covering around 0.3%. The V call is TRBV10-2, the J call TRBJ2-7; D is perhaps TRBD2 (5 bases). The clonotype comes from a man between 25 and 39 years old in good health. Sequencing input: memory CD8+ T cells sorted from blood. The subset is: CD45RO+ cells pooled with CCR7-negative TemRA cells. The CDR3 DNA reads TGCGCCAGCAGCACCCCGGAGACTAAGGCCAACTACGAGCAGTACTTC. Translated: CASSTPETKANYEQYF.